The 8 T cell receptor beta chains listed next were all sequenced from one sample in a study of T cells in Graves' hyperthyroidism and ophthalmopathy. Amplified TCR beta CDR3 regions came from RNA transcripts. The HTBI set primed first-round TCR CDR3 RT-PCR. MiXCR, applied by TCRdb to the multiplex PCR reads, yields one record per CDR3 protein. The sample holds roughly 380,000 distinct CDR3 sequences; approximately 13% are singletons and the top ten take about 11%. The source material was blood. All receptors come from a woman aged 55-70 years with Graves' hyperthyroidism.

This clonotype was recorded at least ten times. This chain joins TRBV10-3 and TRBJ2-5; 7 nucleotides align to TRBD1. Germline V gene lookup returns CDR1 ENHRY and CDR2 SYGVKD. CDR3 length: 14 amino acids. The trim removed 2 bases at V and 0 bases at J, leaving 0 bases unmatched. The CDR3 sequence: CAISEQGDQETQYF. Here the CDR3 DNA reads TGTGCCATCAGTGAGCAGGGGGACCAAGAGACCCAGTACTTC.

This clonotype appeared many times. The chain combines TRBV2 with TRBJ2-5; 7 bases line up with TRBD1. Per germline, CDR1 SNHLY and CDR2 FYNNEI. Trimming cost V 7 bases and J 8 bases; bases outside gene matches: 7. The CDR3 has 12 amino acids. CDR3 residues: CASTPQGSTQYF. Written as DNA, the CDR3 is TGTGCCAGCACCCCACAGGGGAGTACCCAGTACTTC. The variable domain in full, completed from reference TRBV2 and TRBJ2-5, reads EPEVTQTPSHQVTQMGQEVILRCVPISNHLYFYWYRQILGQKVEFLVSFYNNEISEKSEIFDDQFSVERPDGSNFTLKIRSTKLEDSAMYFCASTPQGSTQYFGPGTRLLVL.

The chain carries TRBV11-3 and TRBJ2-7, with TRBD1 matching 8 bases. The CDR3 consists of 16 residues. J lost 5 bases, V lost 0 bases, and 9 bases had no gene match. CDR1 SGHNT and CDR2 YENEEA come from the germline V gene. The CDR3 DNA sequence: TGTGCCAGCAGCTTAGACAGTTTTGGACAGGGAAACGAGCAGTACTTC. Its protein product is CASSLDSFGQGNEQYF. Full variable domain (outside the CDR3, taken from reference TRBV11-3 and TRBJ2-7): EAGVVQSPRYKIIEKKQPVAFWCNPISGHNTLYWYLQNLGQGPELLIRYENEEAVDDSQLPKDRFSAERLKGVDSTLKIQPAELGDSAVYLCASSLDSFGQGNEQYFGPGTRLTVT.

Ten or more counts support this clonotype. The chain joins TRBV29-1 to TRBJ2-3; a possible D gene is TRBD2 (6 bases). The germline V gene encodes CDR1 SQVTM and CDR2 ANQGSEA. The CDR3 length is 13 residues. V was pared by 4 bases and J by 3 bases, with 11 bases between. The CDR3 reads CSVGTTRTDTQYF. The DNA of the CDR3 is TGCAGCGTTGGGACTACCAGAACAGATACGCAGTATTTT.

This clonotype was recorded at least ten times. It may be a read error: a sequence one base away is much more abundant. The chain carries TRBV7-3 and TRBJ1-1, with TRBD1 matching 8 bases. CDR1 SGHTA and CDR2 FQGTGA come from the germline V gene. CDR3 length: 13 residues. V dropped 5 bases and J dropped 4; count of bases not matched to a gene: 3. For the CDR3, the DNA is TGTGCCAGCAGCCGGACAGGGACCACTGAAGCTTTCTTT. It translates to CASSRTGTTEAFF.

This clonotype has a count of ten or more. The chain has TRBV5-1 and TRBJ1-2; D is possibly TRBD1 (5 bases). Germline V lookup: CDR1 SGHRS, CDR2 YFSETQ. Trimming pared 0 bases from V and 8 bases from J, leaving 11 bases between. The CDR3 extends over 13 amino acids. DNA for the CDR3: TGCGCCAGCAGCTTGGAGGGGTTGTTGGGCTACACCTTC. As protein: CASSLEGLLGYTF.

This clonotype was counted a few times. The CDR3: CASSLAQWRGSNQPQHF. The DNA of the CDR3 is TGTGCCAGCAGCTTAGCGCAGTGGAGGGGTAGCAATCAGCCCCAGCATTTT. This chain connects TRBV7-8 to TRBJ1-5; possible D gene TRBD1, 5 bases. The CDR3 runs to 17 residues. Per germline, CDR1 SGHVS and CDR2 FQNEAQ. V gave up 0 bases and J gave up 0 bases, with 12 bases separating them.

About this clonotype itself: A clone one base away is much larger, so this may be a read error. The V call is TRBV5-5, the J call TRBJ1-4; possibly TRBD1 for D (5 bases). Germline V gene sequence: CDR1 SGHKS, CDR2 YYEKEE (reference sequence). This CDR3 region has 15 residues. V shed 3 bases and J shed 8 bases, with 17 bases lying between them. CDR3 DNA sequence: TGTGCCAGCAGCTACCGGTCCGGGACGGACGAAAAACTGTTTTTT. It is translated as CASSYRSGTDEKLFF.